This is a list of T cell receptor beta chains from one sample in a study of PD-1 blockade in classical Hodgkin lymphoma. The data were produced by immunoSEQ multiplex PCR, yet TCRdb's version contains in-frame clones alone and is incomplete. The sample yields some 35,000 clones, more than 85% seen once. Sequences were obtained from CD4+ T cells from blood. The receptors derive from a human donor with classical Hodgkin lymphoma. CDR3s include the opening cysteine and the closing phenylalanine or tryptophan. Fields, in order: V gene, clone size, J gene, D gene, CDR3 protein, CDR3 DNA. A D gene is named only where the DNA matches it firmly. Only part of the rows carry a size: once, few, many, or a class if the clone is expanded.

TRBV5-4	once	TRBJ1-1	NA	CASSLEQVNTEAFF	TGTGCCAGCAGCTTGGAACAGGTGAACACTGAAGCTTTCTTT
TRBV27	NA	TRBJ1-2	TRBD1	CASSWRGQGGALGYTF	TGTGCCAGCAGTTGGAGGGGACAGGGGGGGGCCCTTGGCTACACCTTC
TRBV10-3	once	TRBJ1-2	NA	CAISDYLPGLYGYTF	TGTGCCATCAGTGACTACCTACCGGGGCTCTATGGCTACACCTTC
TRBV13	NA	TRBJ1-4	TRBD1	CASSSSSSGTDEKLFF	TGTGCCAGCAGCTCCTCCTCTTCCGGGACAGACGAAAAACTGTTTTTT
TRBV9	NA	TRBJ2-1	NA	CASSVVPQGNEQFF	TGTGCCAGCAGCGTAGTTCCCCAGGGTAATGAGCAGTTCTTC
TRBV6-5	NA	TRBJ2-1	NA	CASSRDNEQFF	TGTGCCAGCAGTCGAGACAATGAGCAGTTCTTC
TRBV27	NA	TRBJ2-1	NA	CASRLDAYNEQFF	TGTGCCAGCCGTCTGGACGCTTACAATGAGCAGTTCTTC
TRBV5-4	NA	TRBJ1-2	NA	CASSKQSRVVSGYTF	TGTGCCAGCAGTAAACAAAGCAGGGTCGTTAGTGGCTACACCTTC
TRBV7-2	NA	TRBJ2-1	NA	CASSLAPGLNKNEQFF	TGTGCCAGCAGCTTAGCCCCGGGACTCAACAAAAATGAGCAGTTCTTC
TRBV29-1	NA	TRBJ2-1	NA	CSVRESNEQFF	TGCAGCGTTAGAGAATCCAATGAGCAGTTCTTC
TRBV19	NA	TRBJ1-4	NA	CASSNRRTMDEKLFF	TGTGCCAGTAGTAATAGACGCACTATGGATGAAAAACTGTTTTTT
TRBV9	NA	TRBJ1-1	NA	CASSVVGQGDEAFF	TGTGCCAGCAGCGTAGTAGGGCAGGGTGATGAAGCTTTCTTT
TRBV5-4	few	TRBJ1-2	NA	CASSLDPGYGYTF	TGTGCCAGCAGCTTGGATCCAGGGTATGGCTACACCTTC
TRBV4-1	NA	TRBJ1-5	TRBD1	CASSREGAYSNQPQHF	TGCGCCAGCAGCCGGGAGGGGGCGTATAGCAATCAGCCCCAGCATTTT
TRBV18	NA	TRBJ2-4	NA	CASSPREAKNIQYF	TGTGCCAGCTCACCAAGAGAGGCCAAAAACATTCAGTACTTC
TRBV2	NA	TRBJ1-4	NA	CASSARQGGEKLFF	TGTGCCAGCAGTGCCAGGCAGGGCGGAGAAAAACTGTTTTTT
TRBV2	NA	TRBJ1-1	NA	CASSAGGNTEAFF	TGTGCCAGCAGTGCCGGGGGGAACACTGAAGCTTTCTTT
TRBV6-6	NA	TRBJ2-1	NA	CASSYGRVSPEGKFF	TGTGCCAGCAGTTACGGGCGGGTATCACCCGAGGGAAAGTTCTTC
TRBV5-1	NA	TRBJ2-1	TRBD2	CASSLALAGGPANEQFF	TGCGCCAGCAGCTTGGCCCTAGCGGGAGGGCCGGCTAATGAGCAGTTCTTC
TRBV18	NA	TRBJ2-1	TRBD2	CASSPLAGGVYNEQFF	TGTGCCAGCTCCCCGTTAGCGGGGGGCGTCTACAATGAGCAGTTCTTC
TRBV18	NA	TRBJ2-7	TRBD2	CASSREGGSYEQYF	TGTGCCAGCTCGCGGGAGGGCGGGAGCTACGAGCAGTACTTC
TRBV2	NA	TRBJ2-5	TRBD1	CASSRALLTGRQETQYF	TGTGCCAGCAGCCGAGCCCTCCTGACAGGGCGACAAGAGACCCAGTACTTC